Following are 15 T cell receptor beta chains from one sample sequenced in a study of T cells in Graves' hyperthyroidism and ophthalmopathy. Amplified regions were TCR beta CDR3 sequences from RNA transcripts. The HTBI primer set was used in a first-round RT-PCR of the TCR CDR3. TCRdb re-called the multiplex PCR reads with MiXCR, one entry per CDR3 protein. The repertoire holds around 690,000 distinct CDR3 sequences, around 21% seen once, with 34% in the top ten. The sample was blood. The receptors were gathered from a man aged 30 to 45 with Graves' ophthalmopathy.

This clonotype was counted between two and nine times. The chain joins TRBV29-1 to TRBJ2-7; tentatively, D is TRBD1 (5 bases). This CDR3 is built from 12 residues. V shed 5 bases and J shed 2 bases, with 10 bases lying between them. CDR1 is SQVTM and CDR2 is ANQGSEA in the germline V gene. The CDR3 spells CSVLTETYEQYF. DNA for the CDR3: TGCAGCGTTTTGACAGAAACCTACGAGCAGTACTTC.

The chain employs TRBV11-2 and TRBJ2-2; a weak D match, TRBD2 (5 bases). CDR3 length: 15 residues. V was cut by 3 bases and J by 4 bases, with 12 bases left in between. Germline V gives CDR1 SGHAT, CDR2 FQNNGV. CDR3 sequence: CASSFDPTSTGELFF. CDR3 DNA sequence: TGTGCCAGCAGCTTTGATCCAACTAGCACCGGGGAGCTGTTTTTT.

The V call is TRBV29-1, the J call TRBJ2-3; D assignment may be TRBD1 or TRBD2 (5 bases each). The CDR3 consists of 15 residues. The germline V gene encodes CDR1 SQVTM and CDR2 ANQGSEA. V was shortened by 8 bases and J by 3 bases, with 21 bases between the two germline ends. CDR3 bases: TGCAGCCTCCGACCGTGGGGCGGGTCGACAGATACGCAGTATTTT. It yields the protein CSLRPWGGSTDTQYF.

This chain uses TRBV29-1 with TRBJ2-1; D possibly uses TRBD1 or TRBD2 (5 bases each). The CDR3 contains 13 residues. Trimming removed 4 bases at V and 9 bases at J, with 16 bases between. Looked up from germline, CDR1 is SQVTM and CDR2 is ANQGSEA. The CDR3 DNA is TGCAGCGTTGGGGGGTCAGGGAAGGGTGAGCAGTTCTTC. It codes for CSVGGSGKGEQFF.

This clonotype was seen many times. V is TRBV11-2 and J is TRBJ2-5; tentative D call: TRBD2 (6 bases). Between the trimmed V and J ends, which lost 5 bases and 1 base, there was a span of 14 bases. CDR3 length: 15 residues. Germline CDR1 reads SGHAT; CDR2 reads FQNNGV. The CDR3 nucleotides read TGTGCCAGCAGCCAAATGGGGGGATTCCAAGAGACCCAGTACTTC. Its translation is CASSQMGGFQETQYF.

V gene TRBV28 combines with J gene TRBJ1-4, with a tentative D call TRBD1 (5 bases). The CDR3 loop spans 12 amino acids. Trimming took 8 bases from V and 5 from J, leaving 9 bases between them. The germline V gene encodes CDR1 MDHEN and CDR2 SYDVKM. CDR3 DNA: TGTGCCAGCGCTAAGGGGAATGAAAAACTGTTTTTT. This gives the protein CASAKGNEKLFF.

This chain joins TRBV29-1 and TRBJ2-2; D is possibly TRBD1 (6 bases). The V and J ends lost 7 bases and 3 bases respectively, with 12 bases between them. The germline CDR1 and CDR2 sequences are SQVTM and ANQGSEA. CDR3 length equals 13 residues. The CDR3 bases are TGCAGCGGGCAGGGGAGCGACACCGGGGAGCTGTTTTTT. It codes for CSGQGSDTGELFF.

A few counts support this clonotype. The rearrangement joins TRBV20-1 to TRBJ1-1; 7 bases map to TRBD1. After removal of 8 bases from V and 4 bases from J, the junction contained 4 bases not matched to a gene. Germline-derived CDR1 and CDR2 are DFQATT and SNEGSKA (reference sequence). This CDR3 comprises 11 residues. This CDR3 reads CSRGQSTEAFF. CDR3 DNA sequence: TGCAGTAGGGGGCAGAGCACTGAAGCTTTCTTT.

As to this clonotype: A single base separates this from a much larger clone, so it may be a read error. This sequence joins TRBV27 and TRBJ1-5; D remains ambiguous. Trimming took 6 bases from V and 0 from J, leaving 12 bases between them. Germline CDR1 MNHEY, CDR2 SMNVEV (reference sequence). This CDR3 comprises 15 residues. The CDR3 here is CASSLRKGSNQPQHF. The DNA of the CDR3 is TGTGCCAGCAGCCTAAGAAAGGGTAGCAATCAGCCCCAGCATTTT.

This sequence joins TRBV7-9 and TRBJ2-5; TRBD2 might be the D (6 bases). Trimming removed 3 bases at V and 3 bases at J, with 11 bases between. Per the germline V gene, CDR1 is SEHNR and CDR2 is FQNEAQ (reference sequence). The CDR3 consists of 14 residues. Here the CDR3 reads CASSLWDSEETQYF. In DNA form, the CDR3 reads TGTGCCAGCAGCTTGTGGGACTCGGAAGAGACCCAGTACTTC.

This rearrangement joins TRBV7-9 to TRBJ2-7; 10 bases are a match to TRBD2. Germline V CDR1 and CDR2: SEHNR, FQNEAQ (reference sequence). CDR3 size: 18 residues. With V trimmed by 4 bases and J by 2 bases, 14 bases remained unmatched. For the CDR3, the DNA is TGTGCCAGCAGCTCACTAGCGGGACCGCCAAGAGTGGCCTACGAGCAGTACTTC. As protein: CASSSLAGPPRVAYEQYF.

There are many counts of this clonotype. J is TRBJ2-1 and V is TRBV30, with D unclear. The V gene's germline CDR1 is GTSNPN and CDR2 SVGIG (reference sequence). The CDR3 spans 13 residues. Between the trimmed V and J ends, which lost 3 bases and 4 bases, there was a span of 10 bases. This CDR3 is CAWRGGLYNEQFF. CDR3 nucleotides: TGTGCCTGGAGGGGTGGCCTGTACAATGAGCAGTTCTTC.

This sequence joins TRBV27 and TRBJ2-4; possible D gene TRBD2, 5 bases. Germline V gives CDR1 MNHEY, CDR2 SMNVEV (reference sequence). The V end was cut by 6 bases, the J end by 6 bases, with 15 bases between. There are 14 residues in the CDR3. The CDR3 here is CASSPRERSNIQYF. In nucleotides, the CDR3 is TGTGCCAGCAGCCCCCGGGAAAGGTCAAACATTCAGTACTTC.

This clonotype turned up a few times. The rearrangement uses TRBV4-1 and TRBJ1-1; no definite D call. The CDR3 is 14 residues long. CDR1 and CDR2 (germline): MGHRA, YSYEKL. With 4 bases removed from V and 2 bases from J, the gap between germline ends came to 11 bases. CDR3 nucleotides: TGCGCCAGCAGCCGCCCCAAGGACAACACTGAAGCTTTCTTT. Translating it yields CASSRPKDNTEAFF.

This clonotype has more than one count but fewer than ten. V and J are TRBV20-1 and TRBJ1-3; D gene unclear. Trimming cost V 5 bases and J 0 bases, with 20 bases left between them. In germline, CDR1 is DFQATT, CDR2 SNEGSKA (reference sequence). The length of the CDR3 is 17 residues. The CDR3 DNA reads TGCAGTGCTTCGCCGAGCCCGCAGAGGAGCTCTGGAAACACCATATATTTT. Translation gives CSASPSPQRSSGNTIYF.